In this sample, the clone carrying this T cell receptor (beta chain) turned up a few times. Its antigen is as yet unknown. The sample is drawn from a study of beta chain features in type 1 diabetes. CDR3 size: 14 residues. Germline CDR1 is KGHSH and CDR2 is LQKENI. V lost 1 base and J 1 base, leaving 7 bases between the germline ends. Notes on the study in general: Unsettled here was the matter of whether HLA type influences TCRB rearrangement. Significant though moderate, a shortening of TCRB CDR3s appeared in all four CD4+ subsets of Type 1 diabetes patients.

Every isolated RNA sample was fully reverse transcribed, so sequencing captured expressed TCRB transcripts. Data came from immunoSEQ multiplex PCR; TCRdb stores just in-frame clones and leaves some out. The profile shows 300,000 to 450,000 clones, over 10% of them singletons. The collection from each donor was one heparinised blood draw averaging around 120 mL. This sequence originates from a young man in good health. The chain links TRBV18 to TRBJ2-5; D call uncertain. The sample was naive CD4+ T cells from blood. CDR3 nucleotide sequence: TGTGCCAGCTCACCACTGCCTAGCCAAGAGACCCAGTACTTC. Translated, it gives CASSPLPSQETQYF. Filled out from reference TRBV18 and TRBJ2-5, the complete variable domain reads NAGVMQNPRHLVRRRGQEARLRCSPMKGHSHVYWYRQLPEEGLKFMVYLQKENIIDESGMPKERFSAEFPKEGPSILRIQQVVRGDSAAYFCASSPLPSQETQYFGPGTRLLVL.